Sequencing of this TCR beta chain was carried out in a study of T cells in Graves' hyperthyroidism and ophthalmopathy. General study points: Most expanded thyroid clonotypes above 0.001 recurred in blood.

Regions amplified from RNA transcripts were the TCR beta CDR3 regions. An initial round of RT-PCR targeting the TCR CDR3 relied on the HTBI primer set. TCRdb reanalysed the multiplex PCR reads using MiXCR and keeps one entry per CDR3 protein. This sample has approximately 400,000 distinct CDR3 sequences, with roughly 14% found just once. Uncontrolled infection, other autoimmune disease, pregnancy or lactation disqualified patients from enrolment. As for this clonotype: Antigen specificity is unknown.

V lost 3 bases and J lost 7; bases outside the gene matches: 8. The CDR3 is 17 amino acids. CDR1 is MGHRA, CDR2 YSYEKL, per germline. This clonotype originated in a woman aged 18 to 35 with Graves' hyperthyroidism that later progressed to Graves' ophthalmopathy. Sequenced material: blood. J is TRBJ2-1 and V is TRBV4-1, with 14 bases that match TRBD2. The CDR3 sequence is CASSQGLAGVRLNEQFF. The CDR3 region has the DNA TGCGCCAGCAGCCAGGGACTAGCGGGAGTGAGGTTAAATGAGCAGTTCTTC.